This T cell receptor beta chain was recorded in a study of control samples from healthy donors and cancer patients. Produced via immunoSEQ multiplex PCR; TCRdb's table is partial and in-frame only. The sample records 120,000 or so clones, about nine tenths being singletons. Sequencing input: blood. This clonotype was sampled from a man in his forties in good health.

The DNA of the CDR3 is TGTGCCAGCTCACCACTTCCCCAGAACACTGAAGCTTTCTTT. Its translation: CASSPLPQNTEAFF. This chain uses TRBV18 with TRBJ1-1; D is undetermined. Germline V gives CDR1 KGHSH, CDR2 LQKENI. The CDR3 length is 14 residues. Trimming shortened V by 1 base and J by 1 base, and 7 bases separated the two germline ends.